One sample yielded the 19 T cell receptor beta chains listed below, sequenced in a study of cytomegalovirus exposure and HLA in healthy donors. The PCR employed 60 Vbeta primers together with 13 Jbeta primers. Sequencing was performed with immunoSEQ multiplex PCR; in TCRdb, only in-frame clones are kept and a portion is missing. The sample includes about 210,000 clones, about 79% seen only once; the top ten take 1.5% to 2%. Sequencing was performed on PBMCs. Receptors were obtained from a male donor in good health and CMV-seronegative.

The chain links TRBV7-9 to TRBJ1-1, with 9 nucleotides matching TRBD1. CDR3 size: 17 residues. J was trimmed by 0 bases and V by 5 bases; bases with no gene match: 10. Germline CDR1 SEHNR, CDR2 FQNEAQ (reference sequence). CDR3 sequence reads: CASSQGTGPPMNTEAFF. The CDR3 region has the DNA TGTGCCAGCAGCCAGGGGACAGGGCCCCCCATGAACACTGAAGCTTTCTTT.

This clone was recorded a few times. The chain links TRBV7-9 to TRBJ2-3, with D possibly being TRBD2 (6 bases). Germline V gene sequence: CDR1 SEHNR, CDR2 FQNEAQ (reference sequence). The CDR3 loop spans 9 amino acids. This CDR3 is CAGGNTQYF. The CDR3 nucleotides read TGTGCGGGGGGAAATACGCAGTATTTT.

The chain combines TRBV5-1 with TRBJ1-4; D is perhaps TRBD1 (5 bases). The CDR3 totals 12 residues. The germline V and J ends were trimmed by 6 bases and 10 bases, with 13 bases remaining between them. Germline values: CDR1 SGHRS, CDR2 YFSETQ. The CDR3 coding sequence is TGCGCCAGCAAAATTTGGGGGGGAAAACTGTTTTTT. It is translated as CASKIWGGKLFF.

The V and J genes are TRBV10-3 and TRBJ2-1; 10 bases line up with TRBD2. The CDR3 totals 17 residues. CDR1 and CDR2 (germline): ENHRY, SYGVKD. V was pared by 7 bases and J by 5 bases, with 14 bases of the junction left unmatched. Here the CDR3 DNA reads TGTGCCATCATGAGAAGCGGGAGGGCCCTTTTCGACAATGAGCAGTTCTTC. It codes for CAIMRSGRALFDNEQFF.

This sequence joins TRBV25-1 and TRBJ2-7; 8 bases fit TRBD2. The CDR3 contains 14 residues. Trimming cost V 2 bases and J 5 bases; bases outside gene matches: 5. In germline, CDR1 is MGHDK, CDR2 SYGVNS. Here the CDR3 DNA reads TGTGCCAGCAGTGAACAGCGGGAGATAGACGAGCAGTACTTC. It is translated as CASSEQREIDEQYF.

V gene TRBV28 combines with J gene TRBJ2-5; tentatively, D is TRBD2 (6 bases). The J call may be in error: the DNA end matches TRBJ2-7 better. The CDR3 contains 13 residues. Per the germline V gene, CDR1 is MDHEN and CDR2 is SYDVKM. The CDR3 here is CATRTMPTYEQYF. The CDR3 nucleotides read TGTGCCACCCGGACTATGCCGACCTACGAGCAGTACTTC.

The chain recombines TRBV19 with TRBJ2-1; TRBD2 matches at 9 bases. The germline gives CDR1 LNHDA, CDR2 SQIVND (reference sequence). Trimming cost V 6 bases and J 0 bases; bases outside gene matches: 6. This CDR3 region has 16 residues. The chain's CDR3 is CASRTSGHDSYNEQFF. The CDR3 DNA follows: TGTGCCAGTAGGACTAGCGGCCATGACTCCTACAATGAGCAGTTCTTC.

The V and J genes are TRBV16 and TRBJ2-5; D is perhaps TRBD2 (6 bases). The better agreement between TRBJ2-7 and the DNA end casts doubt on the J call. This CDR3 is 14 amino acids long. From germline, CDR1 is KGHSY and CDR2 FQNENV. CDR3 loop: CASSRETSSYEQYF. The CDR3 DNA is TGTGCCAGCTCCCGGGAGACCAGCTCCTACGAGCAGTACTTC.

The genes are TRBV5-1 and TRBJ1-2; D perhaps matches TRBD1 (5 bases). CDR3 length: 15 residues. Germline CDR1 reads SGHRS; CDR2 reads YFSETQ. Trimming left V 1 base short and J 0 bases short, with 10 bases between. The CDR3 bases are TGCGCCAGCAGCTTGCAGGGCAGAGCTAACTATGGCTACACCTTC. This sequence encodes CASSLQGRANYGYTF. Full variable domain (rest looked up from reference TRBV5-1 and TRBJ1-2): KAGVTQTPRYLIKTRGQQVTLSCSPISGHRSVSWYQQTPGQGLQFLFEYFSETQRNKGNFPGRFSGRQFSNSRSEMNVSTLELGDSALYLCASSLQGRANYGYTFGSGTRLTVV.

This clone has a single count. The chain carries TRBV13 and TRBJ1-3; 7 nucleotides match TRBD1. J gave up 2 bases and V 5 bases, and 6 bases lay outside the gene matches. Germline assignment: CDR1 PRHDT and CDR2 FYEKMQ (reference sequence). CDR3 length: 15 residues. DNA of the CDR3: TGTGCCAGCAGCGTCCGGGACAGCCCTGGAAACACCATATATTTT. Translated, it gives CASSVRDSPGNTIYF.

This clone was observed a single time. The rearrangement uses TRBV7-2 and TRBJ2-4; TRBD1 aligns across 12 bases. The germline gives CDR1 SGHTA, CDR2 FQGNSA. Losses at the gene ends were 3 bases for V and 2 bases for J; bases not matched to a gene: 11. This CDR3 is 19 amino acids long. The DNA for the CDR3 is TGTGCCAGCAGCTTGGCCGGGACAGGGGGCTTTGGGACCAAAAACATTCAGTACTTC. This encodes CASSLAGTGGFGTKNIQYF.

CDR3: CASSLMGQGGIGAEAFF. For the CDR3, the DNA is TGTGCCAGCAGCTTAATGGGACAGGGGGGAATTGGCGCTGAAGCTTTCTTT. V is TRBV7-6 and J is TRBJ1-1; 11 nucleotides line up with TRBD1. The CDR3 has 17 residues. With V trimmed by 2 bases and J by 6 bases, 11 bases remained unmatched. CDR1 is SGHVS and CDR2 is FNYEAQ in the germline V gene.

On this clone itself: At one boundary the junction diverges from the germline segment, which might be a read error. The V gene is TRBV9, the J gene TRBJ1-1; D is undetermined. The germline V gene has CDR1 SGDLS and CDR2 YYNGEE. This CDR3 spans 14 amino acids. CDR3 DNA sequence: TGTGCCTGCAGCGTGACCGGAGCGAACACTGAAGCTTTCTTT. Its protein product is CACSVTGANTEAFF.

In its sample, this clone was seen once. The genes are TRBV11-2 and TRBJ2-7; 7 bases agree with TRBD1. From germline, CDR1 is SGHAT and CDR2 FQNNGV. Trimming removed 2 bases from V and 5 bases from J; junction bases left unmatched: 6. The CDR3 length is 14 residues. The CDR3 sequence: CASSLWGTVNEQYF. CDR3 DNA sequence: TGTGCCAGCAGCTTATGGGGGACAGTCAACGAGCAGTACTTC.

This CDR3 reads CASSITDRTNYGYTF. DNA for the CDR3: TGTGCCAGCAGCATAACGGACAGAACTAACTATGGCTACACCTTC. The chain joins TRBV6-7 to TRBJ1-2; D might be TRBD1 (6 bases). TRBV6-7 is reported as an ORF; its role is uncertain. V lost 6 bases to trimming and J lost 0 bases, with 14 bases between them. The CDR3 covers 15 residues.

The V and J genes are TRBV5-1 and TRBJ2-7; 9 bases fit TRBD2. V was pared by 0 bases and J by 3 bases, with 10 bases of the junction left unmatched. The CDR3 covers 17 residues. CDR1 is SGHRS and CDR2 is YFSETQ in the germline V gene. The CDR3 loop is CASSLASSGEVNYEQYF. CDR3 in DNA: TGCGCCAGCAGCTTGGCCTCTAGCGGGGAGGTGAACTACGAGCAGTACTTC.

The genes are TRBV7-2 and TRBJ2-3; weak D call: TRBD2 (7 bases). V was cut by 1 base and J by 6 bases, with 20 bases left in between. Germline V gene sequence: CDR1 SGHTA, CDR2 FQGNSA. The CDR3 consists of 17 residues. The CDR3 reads CASSLGGGGRGRDTQYF. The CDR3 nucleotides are TGTGCCAGCAGCTTAGGAGGGGGTGGGAGGGGGAGGGATACGCAGTATTTT. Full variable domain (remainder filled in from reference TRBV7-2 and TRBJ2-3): GAGVSQSPSNKVTEKGKDVELRCDPISGHTALYWYRQSLGQGLEFLIYFQGNSAPDKSGLPSDRFSAERTGGSVSTLTIQRTQQEDSAVYLCASSLGGGGRGRDTQYFGPGTRLTVL.

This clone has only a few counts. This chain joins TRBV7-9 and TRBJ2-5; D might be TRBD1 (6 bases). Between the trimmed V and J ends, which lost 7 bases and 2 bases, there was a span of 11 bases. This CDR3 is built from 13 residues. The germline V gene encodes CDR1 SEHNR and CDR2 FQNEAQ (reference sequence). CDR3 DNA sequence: TGTGCCAGCACCCCCGACAGGCAAGAGACCCAGTACTTC. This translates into CASTPDRQETQYF.

Here the CDR3 DNA reads TGTGCCAGCAGCCAAGGAGGGCAGAGTTATTCACCCCTCCACTTT. This translates into CASSQGGQSYSPLHF. The chain recombines TRBV4-2 with TRBJ1-6; no firm D call. Trimming took off 1 base at V and 8 bases at J, with 12 bases between the two ends. The CDR3 is 15 residues long. Germline CDR1 LGHNA, CDR2 YNFKEQ.